This T cell receptor (beta chain) stems from a study of T cell clusters in autoimmune cytopenias. Findings and caveats of the study: Active autoimmune hepatitis patients had roughly 3.3-fold fewer exclusive TRB clusters than healthy donors.

TRB was amplified from around 250 ng of peripheral blood genomic DNA per sample. TRB rearrangements were amplified by touch-down multiplex PCR with mixed TRB-A/B primers. Following a re-call of the multiplex PCR reads, TCRdb has one entry per CDR3 protein and lacks DNA. Its listing shows 5,300 or so distinct CDR3 sequences. Remarks on this clonotype: Its antigen is undetermined.

CDR3 length: 14 residues. The germline V gene encodes CDR1 DFQATT and CDR2 SNEGSKA (reference sequence). Separately, the same data were catalogued under a study of T cell repertoires in aging, cancer and after chemotherapy. That investigation notes: Immunological memory after chemotherapy cannot be judged from the repertoire data.

The TCR comes from a human donor in good health. Sequencing was carried out using peripheral blood. The chain employs TRBV20-1 and TRBJ1-1. The CDR3 is CSATNRGLNTEAFF.